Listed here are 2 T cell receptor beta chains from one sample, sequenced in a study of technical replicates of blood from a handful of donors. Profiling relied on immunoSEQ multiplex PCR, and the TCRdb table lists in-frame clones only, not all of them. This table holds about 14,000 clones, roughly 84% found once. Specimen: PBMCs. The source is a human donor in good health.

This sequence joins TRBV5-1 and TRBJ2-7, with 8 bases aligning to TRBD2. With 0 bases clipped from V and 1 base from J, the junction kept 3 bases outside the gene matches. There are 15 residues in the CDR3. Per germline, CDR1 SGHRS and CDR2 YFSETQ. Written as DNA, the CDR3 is TGCGCCAGCAGCTTGGGAGCGGGAGTGTCCTACGAGCAGTACTTC. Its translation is CASSLGAGVSYEQYF.

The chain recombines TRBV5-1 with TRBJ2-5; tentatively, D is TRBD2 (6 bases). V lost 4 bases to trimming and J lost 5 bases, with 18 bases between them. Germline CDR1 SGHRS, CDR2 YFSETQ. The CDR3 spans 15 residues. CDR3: CASSTGTPRGETQYF. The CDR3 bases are TGCGCCAGCAGCACCGGGACTCCTAGAGGGGAGACCCAGTACTTC.